The subject of this entry is one T cell receptor (beta chain). Its specificity is unknown. The data originate from a study of cytomegalovirus exposure and HLA in healthy donors. The study's findings and limits: Reportedly, cytomegalovirus status was diagnosed with high sensitivity and specificity.

CDR1 is MGHDK, CDR2 SYGVNS, per germline. This CDR3 is 11 amino acids long. V was trimmed by 8 bases and J by 6 bases, leaving 8 bases between them. TCRdb keeps only in-frame clones here, not all; method: immunoSEQ multiplex PCR. The data hold hundreds of thousands of clones, with 75% to 90% observed a single time. The sample consisted of PBMCs. The chain combines TRBV25-1 with TRBJ1-5; no clear D. The sequence was obtained from a woman aged 18-30 years in good health and CMV-seronegative. The CDR3, as DNA: TGTGCCAGCGGGGAGGTTCAGCCCCAGCATTTT. The encoded protein is CASGEVQPQHF.